This is a list of T cell receptor beta chains from one sample in a study of cytomegalovirus exposure and HLA in healthy donors. Assay: immunoSEQ multiplex PCR; the TCRdb copy retains only in-frame clones and omits some. The sample gives about 130,000 clones, roughly 81% of which show up once; around 1% is in the top ten. The sequenced sample consisted of PBMCs. The source is a woman in her 30s in good health and CMV-seronegative. Both conserved end residues are part of each CDR3. D genes are given only for firm matches. Size is omitted from some rows. Given values are once, few, many or a class for expanded clones.

>TRBD2|TRBJ2-1|TRBV7-3|NA
TGTGCCAGCAGCATAAGACTAGCGGGAGGGCGCGATGAGCAGTTCTTC
CASSIRLAGGRDEQFF
>TRBD1|TRBJ1-1|TRBV5-1|NA
TGCGCCAGCAGCTTGGGACAGGGGTGGACTGAAGCTTTCTTT
CASSLGQGWTEAFF
>NA|TRBJ2-5|TRBV7-6|NA
TGTGTCAGCAGCACCAGGCATGAAGAGACCCAGTACTTC
CVSSTRHEETQYF
>NA|TRBJ1-4|TRBV4-1|NA
TGCGCCAGCAGCCAAATAGGGAGCCGAGGCCCCCCAACTAATGAAAAACTGTTTTTT
CASSQIGSRGPPTNEKLFF
>NA|TRBJ1-3|TRBV30|NA
TGTGCCTGGAGTAGGGGCGGCTCCTCTGGAAACACCATATATTTT
CAWSRGGSSGNTIYF
>NA|TRBJ1-3|TRBV10-3|NA
TGTGCCATCAGTGATTCGGGAAACACCATATATTTT
CAISDSGNTIYF
>TRBD2|TRBJ2-5|TRBV6-1|NA
TGTGCCAGCAAAGCGGGGGGGCCTGAAGAGACCCAGTACTTC
CASKAGGPEETQYF
>NA|TRBJ1-1|TRBV5-6|NA
TGTGCCAGCAGCTCGCGAAATTCAGGACTCGCGGGGAGTTCTTTCTTT
CASSSRNSGLAGSSFF
>TRBD1|TRBJ1-2|TRBV6-5|NA
TGTGCCAGCAGCCTCGGTGGGGGGACAGTCTATGGCTACACCTTC
CASSLGGGTVYGYTF
>NA|TRBJ2-1|TRBV11-2|NA
TGTGCCAGCAGCTTAGATGAAGTGGGGAGGCAGTTCTTC
CASSLDEVGRQFF
>NA|TRBJ1-2|TRBV9|NA
TGTGCCAGCAGCGTATCCGTTAACTATGGCTACACCTTC
CASSVSVNYGYTF
>TRBD1|TRBJ2-3|TRBV12-5|once
TGTGCTAGTGGTTTCCACTCGAACAGGGGGCGCGTGGGCACAGATACGCAGTATTTT
CASGFHSNRGRVGTDTQYF
>NA|TRBJ2-3|TRBV7-9|NA
TGTTCCAGCAGCTTTTCCGAGAATACGCAGTATTTT
CSSSFSENTQYF
>NA|TRBJ2-1|TRBV2|NA
TGTGCCAGCAGTGAAAGACAGATTTTCTACAATGAGCAGTTCTTC
CASSERQIFYNEQFF
>NA|TRBJ1-1|TRBV7-2|once
TGTGCCAGCAGCTTAGGGGCGACACCTATGATGTATATGGCTTTCTTT
CASSLGATPMMYMAFF
>NA|TRBJ2-1|TRBV11-3|NA
TGTGCCAGCAGCTTAGATCAGGGCGGGACCTCCCGTTACAATGAGCAGTTCTTC
CASSLDQGGTSRYNEQFF
>NA|TRBJ2-7|TRBV6-1|NA
TGTGCCAGCAGTACTCAGGGGGGATATGAGCAGTACTTC
CASSTQGGYEQYF
>NA|TRBJ1-1|TRBV7-3|NA
TGTGCCAGCAGCTCCCAGGGTTACACTGAAGCTTTCTTT
CASSSQGYTEAFF
>TRBD1|TRBJ2-1|TRBV6-6|once
TGTGCCAGCAGGTCCACAGGGGGCACCTACAATGAGCAGTTCTTC
CASRSTGGTYNEQFF
>TRBD2|TRBJ2-7|TRBV6-6|NA
TGTGCCAGCACCGGGGGGTACGAGCAGTACTTC
CASTGGYEQYF
>TRBD1|TRBJ2-7|TRBV11-2|NA
TGTGCCAGCAGCCAGAGACAGGGTGGTTACGAGCAGTACTTT
CASSQRQGGYEQYF
>NA|TRBJ1-5|TRBV7-2|few
TGTGCCAGCAGCTTAGGGAGGCAGAGCTACCAGCATTTT
CASSLGRQSYQHF
>NA|TRBJ1-4|TRBV5-4|NA
TGTGCCAGCAGCAAGGGGAAGGACGGTGAAAAACTGTTTTTT
CASSKGKDGEKLFF
>NA|TRBJ1-5|TRBV4-1|NA
TGCGCCAGCAGCCCCCGTGCAGACAATCAGCCCCAGCATTTT
CASSPRADNQPQHF
>TRBD1|TRBJ2-7|TRBV5-4|few
TGTGCCAGCAGCCTGGGGGACAGGGGGTATCTCGAGCAGTACTTC
CASSLGDRGYLEQYF
>TRBD1|TRBJ1-4|TRBV4-1|NA
TGCGCCAGCAGCCAAGATCGGACAGGGCTGAAGGAAAAACTGTTTTTT
CASSQDRTGLKEKLFF
>NA|TRBJ1-1|TRBV7-3|once
TGTGCCAGCAGCTTCCAGGGAGGGAACACTGAAGCTTTCTTT
CASSFQGGNTEAFF
>TRBD1|TRBJ2-3|TRBV7-2|NA
TGTGCCAGCAGGGACAGGATGGTTACAGATACGCAGTATTTT
CASRDRMVTDTQYF
>NA|TRBJ1-3|TRBV7-2|NA
TGTGCCAGCAGCTTAGCGCTGGGCAGGGGAGGAAACACCATATATTTT
CASSLALGRGGNTIYF
>TRBD2|TRBJ2-3|TRBV19|NA
TGTGCCAGTAGTATTGGACTAGCGGGAGCAGATACGCAGTATTTT
CASSIGLAGADTQYF
>NA|TRBJ2-5|TRBV11-1|NA
TGTGCCAGCAGCGAGCGACGGGACGGGGGGACCCAGTACTTC
CASSERRDGGTQYF
>TRBD2|TRBJ2-7|TRBV12-5|once
TGTGCTAGTGGTTTGGTCCTACCCAAGGTAGCGGGGGAGAGCTCCTACGAGCAGTACTTC
CASGLVLPKVAGESSYEQYF
>NA|TRBJ1-2|TRBV4-2|NA
TGTGCCAGCAGCCAAGACATTTATGGCTACACCTTC
CASSQDIYGYTF
>TRBD1|TRBJ2-2|TRBV7-2|NA
TGTGCCAGCAGCTTAAATCAGGGGGTCGTCGGGGAGCTGTTTTTT
CASSLNQGVVGELFF
>TRBD1|TRBJ1-3|TRBV6-5|NA
TGTGCCAGCAGTGGACAGGTATCCGGAAACACCATATATTTT
CASSGQVSGNTIYF
>NA|TRBJ1-6|TRBV27|NA
TGTGCCAGCAGTTTATTACAGGATTCACCCCTCCACTTT
CASSLLQDSPLHF
>TRBD2|TRBJ2-3|TRBV19|NA
TGTGCCAGTAGTTCGGGACTAGCGGGAGGGTCGGGCACAGATACGCAGTATTTT
CASSSGLAGGSGTDTQYF
>NA|TRBJ2-2|TRBV9|NA
TGTGCCAGCAGCGTTGCCGGGGGAAGTGGGACCGGGGAGCTGTTTTTT
CASSVAGGSGTGELFF
>NA|TRBJ1-5|TRBV30|NA
TGTGCCTGGAGGAGCCAGCCCCAGCATTTT
CAWRSQPQHF
>TRBD2|TRBJ2-1|TRBV5-1|NA
TGCGCCAGCAGCCCGACTAGCGGGGGAGGGAATGAGCAGTTCTTC
CASSPTSGGGNEQFF
>NA|TRBJ1-1|TRBV6-5|NA
TGTGCCAGCATGTTGGGCCTACCATTCACTGAAGCTTTCTTT
CASMLGLPFTEAFF
>TRBD1|TRBJ2-3|TRBV6-1|NA
TGTGCCAGCAGCGGACAGGGGATGAGCACAGATACGCAGTATTTT
CASSGQGMSTDTQYF
>NA|TRBJ2-2|TRBV7-3|NA
TGTGCCAGCAGCCTCCTAGCAGTCAACACCGGGGAGCTGTTTTTT
CASSLLAVNTGELFF
>TRBD1|TRBJ2-7|TRBV6-1|NA
TGTGCCAGCAGAGCGACAGGGGAAACCTACGAGCAGTACTTC
CASRATGETYEQYF
>TRBD1|TRBJ1-5|TRBV6-5|NA
TGTGCCAGCAGTTCCGGGACAGCCGACAATCAGCCCCAGCATTTT
CASSSGTADNQPQHF
>NA|TRBJ1-1|TRBV19|NA
TGTGCCAGTACCCTTATGGGGGGCACTGAAGCTTTCTTT
CASTLMGGTEAFF
>TRBD2|TRBJ2-5|TRBV28|once
TGTGCCAGCAGTTTAAGGGGACTAGTGACCCAAGAGACCCAGTACTTC
CASSLRGLVTQETQYF
>TRBD2|TRBJ2-7|TRBV18|NA
TGTGCCAGCTCACCCTACCAGGGTAGCGGGAGTTACGAGCAGTACTTC
CASSPYQGSGSYEQYF
>TRBD2|TRBJ2-1|TRBV5-1|NA
TGCGCCAGCACCGCCGGGACTAGCACGAACAATGAGCAGTTCTTC
CASTAGTSTNNEQFF
>NA|TRBJ2-1|TRBV5-4|NA
TGTGCCAGCAGCAACACCTACAATGAGCAGTTCTTC
CASSNTYNEQFF
>NA|TRBJ2-7|TRBV7-2|NA
TGTGCCAGCAGCTTGGACAGCCGAACGGGGGAGCAGTACTTC
CASSLDSRTGEQYF
>NA|TRBJ2-5|TRBV6-1|NA
TGTGCCAGCAAGAGGGGGTACCAAGAGACCCAGTACTTC
CASKRGYQETQYF
>NA|TRBJ2-7|TRBV4-1|NA
TGCGCCAGCAGCCAAGGACCAGGACAGACCTACGAGCAGTACTTC
CASSQGPGQTYEQYF
>NA|TRBJ1-1|TRBV7-6|NA
TGTGCCAGCAGCTTAGTCGTAGGGGCTGAAGCTTTCTTT
CASSLVVGAEAFF
>NA|TRBJ1-1|TRBV28|NA
TGTGCCAGCAGCCCGGGAGGTGAAGCTTTCTTT
CASSPGGEAFF
>NA|TRBJ1-5|TRBV5-8|NA
TGTGCCAGCAGCTTGGATCTTTATCAGCCCCAGCATTTT
CASSLDLYQPQHF
>NA|TRBJ2-7|TRBV6-1|NA
TGTGCCGCGGGGCAATTCTCCTACGAGCAGTACTTC
CAAGQFSYEQYF